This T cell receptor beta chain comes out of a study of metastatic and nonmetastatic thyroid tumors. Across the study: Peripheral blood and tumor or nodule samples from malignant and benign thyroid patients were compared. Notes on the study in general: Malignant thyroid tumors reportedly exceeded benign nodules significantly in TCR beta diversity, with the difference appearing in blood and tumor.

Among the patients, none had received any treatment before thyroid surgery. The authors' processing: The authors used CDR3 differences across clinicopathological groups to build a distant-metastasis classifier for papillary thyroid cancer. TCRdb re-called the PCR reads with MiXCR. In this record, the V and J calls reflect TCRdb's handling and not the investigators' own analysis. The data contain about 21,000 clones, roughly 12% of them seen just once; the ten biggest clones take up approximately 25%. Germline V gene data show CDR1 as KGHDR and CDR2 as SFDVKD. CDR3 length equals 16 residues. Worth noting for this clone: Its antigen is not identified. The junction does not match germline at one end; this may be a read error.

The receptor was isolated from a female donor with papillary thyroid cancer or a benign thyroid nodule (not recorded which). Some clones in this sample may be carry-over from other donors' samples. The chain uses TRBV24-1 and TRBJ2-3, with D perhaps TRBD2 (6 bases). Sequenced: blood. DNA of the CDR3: TGTGCCACCAGTGATACCCATGCGGGATTCACAGATACGAAGTATTTT. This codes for CATSDTHAGFTDTKYF.